Below, 17 T cell receptor beta chains from the same sample are listed, as sequenced in a study of regulatory T cells in long-lasting Graves disease. Time point noted: newly diagnosed GD, antithyroid drugs for less than 3 months. There was RNA extracted from PBMCs, and the TCR library was made from it. Construction of the TCR beta libraries employed iRepertoire HTBI primers in conjunction with Arm-PCR of CDR3 regions. TCRdb reprocessed the multiplex PCR reads via MiXCR and lists one record per CDR3 protein. The top ten hold less than 35% of the sample, which has a few hundred thousand distinct CDR3 sequences, over 15% seen once. The same sample was also used in a study of T cells in Graves' hyperthyroidism and ophthalmopathy.

Sample: peripheral blood mononuclear cells (PBMCs), taken at new diagnosis, from a patient treated with antithyroid drugs. The receptor source for this set is a man in his forties with Graves disease.

This clonotype was counted a few times. V usage is TRBV5-1 and J usage is TRBJ2-7; 7 nucleotides agree with TRBD2. V dropped 0 bases and J dropped 0; count of bases not matched to a gene: 3. The CDR3 totals 15 residues. CDR1 is SGHRS, CDR2 YFSETQ, per germline. This chain's CDR3 is CASSLGAGVSYEQYF. For the CDR3, the DNA is TGCGCCAGCAGCTTGGGGGCGGGGGTCTCCTACGAGCAGTACTTC. The complete variable domain, with remaining parts taken from reference TRBV5-1 and TRBJ2-7, reads KAGVTQTPRYLIKTRGQQVTLSCSPISGHRSVSWYQQTPGQGLQFLFEYFSETQRNKGNFPGRFSGRQFSNSRSEMNVSTLELGDSALYLCASSLGAGVSYEQYFGPGTRLTVT.

The table lists this clonotype with a few counts. The chain recombines TRBV28 with TRBJ2-5, with TRBD2 matching 11 bases. The V gene end was trimmed by 2 bases and the J gene end by 5 bases; junction bases not matched to a gene: 4. There are 15 residues in the CDR3. In germline, CDR1 is MDHEN, CDR2 SYDVKM. CDR3 amino acids: CASSLVTSGVETQYF. The DNA of the CDR3 is TGTGCCAGCAGTTTAGTGACTAGCGGGGTCGAGACCCAGTACTTC. The complete variable domain, with remaining parts taken from reference TRBV28 and TRBJ2-5, reads DVKVTQSSRYLVKRTGEKVFLECVQDMDHENMFWYRQDPGLGLRLIYFSYDVKMKEKGDIPEGYSVSREKKERFSLILESASTNQTSMYLCASSLVTSGVETQYFGPGTRLLVL.

This clonotype was observed at least ten times. V usage is TRBV30 and J usage is TRBJ1-4; D unresolved. V gave up 1 base and J gave up 7 bases, with 7 bases separating them. This CDR3 is 12 amino acids long. CDR1 and CDR2 from the germline V gene are GTSNPN and SVGIG (reference sequence). CDR3: CAWSASTEKLFF. CDR3 sequence (DNA): TGTGCCTGGAGTGCCTCGACTGAAAAACTGTTTTTT.

In this sample, this clonotype turned up many times. V is TRBV2 and J is TRBJ2-4, with TRBD1 identical over 8 bases. V lost 8 bases and J lost 6; bases outside the gene matches: 6. Per the germline V gene, CDR1 is SNHLY and CDR2 is FYNNEI. The CDR3 is 13 residues long. The CDR3 sequence is CASGQGGLNIQYF. The CDR3 bases are TGTGCCAGCGGACAGGGTGGACTAAACATTCAGTACTTC. Combining the CDR3 with reference TRBV2 and TRBJ2-4 gives the whole variable domain EPEVTQTPSHQVTQMGQEVILRCVPISNHLYFYWYRQILGQKVEFLVSFYNNEISEKSEIFDDQFSVERPDGSNFTLKIRSTKLEDSAMYFCASGQGGLNIQYFGAGTRLSVL.

This clonotype was counted between two and nine times. The CDR3: CASSAGGGMGQPQHF. CDR3 in DNA: TGTGCCAGCAGCGCCGGAGGGGGCATGGGTCAGCCCCAGCATTTT. The rearrangement joins TRBV9 to TRBJ1-5, with 7 bases matching TRBD1. V shed 3 bases and J 6 bases; nucleotides not matched to a gene: 9. This CDR3 spans 15 amino acids. The V gene's germline CDR1 is SGDLS and CDR2 YYNGEE.

V gene TRBV19 combines with J gene TRBJ1-5, with no clear D. The germline V gene encodes CDR1 LNHDA and CDR2 SQIVND (reference sequence). Trimming removed 5 bases from V and 3 bases from J, with 14 bases in between. This CDR3 spans 15 amino acids. The CDR3 loop reads CASSSGYWDNQPQHF. The CDR3 region has the DNA TGTGCCAGTAGTTCGGGGTATTGGGACAATCAGCCCCAGCATTTT.

There are many counts of this clonotype. The V gene is TRBV30, the J gene TRBJ2-3; D gene ambiguous. V gave up 3 bases and J gave up 2 bases, with 9 bases separating them. The CDR3 runs 13 residues. Germline CDR1 GTSNPN, CDR2 SVGIG (reference sequence). The CDR3 DNA sequence: TGTGCCTGGAGGGTTGAGAACACAGATACGCAGTATTTT. Translating it yields CAWRVENTDTQYF. Combining the CDR3 with reference TRBV30 and TRBJ2-3 gives the whole variable domain SQTIHQWPATLVQPVGSPLSLECTVEGTSNPNLYWYRQAAGRGLQLLFYSVGIGQISSEVPQNLSASRPQDRQFILSSKKLLLSDSGFYLCAWRVENTDTQYFGPGTRLTVL.

There are a few counts of this clonotype. A much larger clone differs from this one at a single base, so this may be a read error. The rearrangement links TRBV5-1 to TRBJ2-7, with 12 positions matching TRBD1. The CDR3 has 15 amino acids. CDR1 and CDR2 from the germline V gene are SGHRS and YFSETQ. The CDR3 sequence: CASRTGTGGFYEQHF. The CDR3 nucleotides are TGCGCCAGCAGGACCGGGACAGGGGGCTTCTACGAGCAGCACTTC.

This chain links TRBV19 with TRBJ1-4; D remains unclear. V was shortened by 1 base and J by 8 bases, with 8 bases between the two germline ends. Germline V CDR1 and CDR2: LNHDA, SQIVND (reference sequence). CDR3 length equals 13 residues. The CDR3 coding sequence is TGTGCCAGTAGTATAGTGGGTGAAGAAAAACTGTTTTTT. This translates into CASSIVGEEKLFF.

This clonotype occurred many times. The V call is TRBV5-1, the J call TRBJ2-7; 12 nucleotides agree with TRBD1. Looked up from germline, CDR1 is SGHRS and CDR2 is YFSETQ. The CDR3 has 15 amino acids. The V segment lost 0 bases and the J segment 7 bases; nucleotides outside the gene matches: 5. CDR3 coding DNA: TGCGCCAGCAGCTTGGACCGGGACAGGGGGCGTGAGCAGTACTTC. Translated, it gives CASSLDRDRGREQYF.

This clonotype was seen only a few times. The rearrangement links TRBV20-1 to TRBJ1-6, with a tentative D call TRBD1 (5 bases). The CDR3 is 15 residues long. CDR1 and CDR2 from the germline V gene are DFQATT and SNEGSKA (reference sequence). Trimming stripped 6 bases from V and 7 bases from J, with 19 bases between. The CDR3 region is CSARAGGAGNSPLHF. The CDR3 DNA sequence: TGCAGTGCCCGCGCTGGAGGGGCCGGGAATTCACCCCTCCACTTT.

In this sample, this clonotype turned up many times. This rearrangement joins TRBV11-2 to TRBJ2-5; 7 bases agree with TRBD2. V trimming: 1 base; J trimming: 4 bases; junction bases outside the gene matches: 9. CDR3 length: 16 amino acids. CDR1 is SGHAT, CDR2 FQNNGV, per germline. CDR3 residues: CASSLGSSGERETQYF. The CDR3 nucleotides read TGTGCCAGCAGCTTAGGTTCTAGCGGAGAGAGAGAGACCCAGTACTTC.

The table lists this clonotype with many counts. The rearrangement joins TRBV5-1 to TRBJ2-3; TRBD1 might be the D (6 bases). From germline, CDR1 is SGHRS and CDR2 YFSETQ. The V gene lost 4 bases and the J gene lost 6 bases, with 9 bases spanning the gap. The length of the CDR3 is 12 residues. CDR3 in DNA: TGCGCCAGCAGCGTTGACAGGGATACGCAGTATTTT. Amino acid sequence: CASSVDRDTQYF.

There are many counts of this clonotype. This chain joins TRBV6-1 and TRBJ2-2; TRBD2 agrees at 11 bases. V gave up 9 bases and J gave up 5 bases; unmatched junction bases: 8. There are 15 residues in the CDR3. Per the germline V gene, CDR1 is MNHNS and CDR2 is SASEGT. Written as DNA, the CDR3 is TGTGCCAGTGGTAGCGGGGGGGAGCGAACCGGGGAGCTGTTTTTT. It codes for CASGSGGERTGELFF.

This clonotype occurred many times. This chain links TRBV7-9 with TRBJ2-5; perhaps TRBD2 as D (6 bases). Trimming shortened V by 5 bases and J by 4 bases, and 11 bases separated the two germline ends. In germline, CDR1 is SEHNR, CDR2 FQNEAQ (reference sequence). CDR3 length equals 13 residues. This chain's CDR3 is CASSPSGVETQYF. The CDR3 DNA follows: TGTGCCAGCAGCCCCTCGGGGGTAGAGACCCAGTACTTC. Based on the CDR3 plus reference TRBV7-9 and TRBJ2-5, the full variable domain is DTGVSQNPRHKITKRGQNVTFRCDPISEHNRLYWYRQTLGQGPEFLTYFQNEAQLEKSRLLSDRFSAERPKGSFSTLEIQRTEQGDSAMYLCASSPSGVETQYFGPGTRLLVL.

The table lists this clonotype with many counts. This chain links TRBV2 with TRBJ2-2; D assignment may be TRBD1 or TRBD2 (5 bases each). Germline loops: CDR1 SNHLY, CDR2 FYNNEI. The ends were cut back, 5 bases at V and 4 bases at J, with 11 bases in the middle. This CDR3 spans 14 amino acids. In DNA, the CDR3 is TGTGCCAGCAGTCTGGGACCCGCCACCGGGGAGCTGTTTTTT. Its protein is CASSLGPATGELFF.

This clonotype came up many times. The chain employs TRBV6-2 or TRBV6-3 and TRBJ2-3; D tentatively reads TRBD1 or TRBD2 (6 bases each). The CDR3 covers 15 residues. Per the germline V gene, CDR1 is MNHEY and CDR2 is SVGEGT. V lost 5 bases and J 8 bases, leaving 20 bases between the germline ends. Here the CDR3 DNA reads TGTGCCAGCAGTGGGGGCCGGGGACTCCGAATTACGCAGTATTTT. As protein: CASSGGRGLRITQYF.